This record looks at one T cell receptor (beta chain) sequence and its context. Antigen specificity is unknown. The PCR was carried out with 60 Vbeta primers and 13 Jbeta primers. Profiling relied on immunoSEQ multiplex PCR, and the TCRdb table lists in-frame clones only, not all of them. This sample has roughly 79,000 clones, with roughly 72% found just once. The CDR3 is made up of 12 amino acids. CDR1 and CDR2 from the germline V gene are SNHLY and FYNNEI. V was pared by 7 bases and J by 6 bases, with 10 bases between. These data belong to a study of cytomegalovirus exposure and HLA in healthy donors. Overall study: Some 85 million unique TCRs, all from HLA-typed donors, were included in an early release of the data. Study-level results: Available immune exposure information was restricted to CMV serostatus only. Several top significant clusters appeared, in a later analysis, to be linked to common viral pathogens. Later analysis identified a missense DCLRE1C variant that was linked to TCR beta V- and J-gene trimming.

The source is a woman aged 50 to 60 in good health and CMV-seropositive. This chain links TRBV2 with TRBJ1-5; D is unclear. The sequenced material came from PBMCs. CDR3 DNA: TGTGCCAGCACCAAGACGGGTCAGCCCCAGCATTTT. Protein sequence: CASTKTGQPQHF. The entire variable domain, with the rest obtained from reference TRBV2 and TRBJ1-5, is as follows: EPEVTQTPSHQVTQMGQEVILRCVPISNHLYFYWYRQILGQKVEFLVSFYNNEISEKSEIFDDQFSVERPDGSNFTLKIRSTKLEDSAMYFCASTKTGQPQHFGDGTRLSIL.